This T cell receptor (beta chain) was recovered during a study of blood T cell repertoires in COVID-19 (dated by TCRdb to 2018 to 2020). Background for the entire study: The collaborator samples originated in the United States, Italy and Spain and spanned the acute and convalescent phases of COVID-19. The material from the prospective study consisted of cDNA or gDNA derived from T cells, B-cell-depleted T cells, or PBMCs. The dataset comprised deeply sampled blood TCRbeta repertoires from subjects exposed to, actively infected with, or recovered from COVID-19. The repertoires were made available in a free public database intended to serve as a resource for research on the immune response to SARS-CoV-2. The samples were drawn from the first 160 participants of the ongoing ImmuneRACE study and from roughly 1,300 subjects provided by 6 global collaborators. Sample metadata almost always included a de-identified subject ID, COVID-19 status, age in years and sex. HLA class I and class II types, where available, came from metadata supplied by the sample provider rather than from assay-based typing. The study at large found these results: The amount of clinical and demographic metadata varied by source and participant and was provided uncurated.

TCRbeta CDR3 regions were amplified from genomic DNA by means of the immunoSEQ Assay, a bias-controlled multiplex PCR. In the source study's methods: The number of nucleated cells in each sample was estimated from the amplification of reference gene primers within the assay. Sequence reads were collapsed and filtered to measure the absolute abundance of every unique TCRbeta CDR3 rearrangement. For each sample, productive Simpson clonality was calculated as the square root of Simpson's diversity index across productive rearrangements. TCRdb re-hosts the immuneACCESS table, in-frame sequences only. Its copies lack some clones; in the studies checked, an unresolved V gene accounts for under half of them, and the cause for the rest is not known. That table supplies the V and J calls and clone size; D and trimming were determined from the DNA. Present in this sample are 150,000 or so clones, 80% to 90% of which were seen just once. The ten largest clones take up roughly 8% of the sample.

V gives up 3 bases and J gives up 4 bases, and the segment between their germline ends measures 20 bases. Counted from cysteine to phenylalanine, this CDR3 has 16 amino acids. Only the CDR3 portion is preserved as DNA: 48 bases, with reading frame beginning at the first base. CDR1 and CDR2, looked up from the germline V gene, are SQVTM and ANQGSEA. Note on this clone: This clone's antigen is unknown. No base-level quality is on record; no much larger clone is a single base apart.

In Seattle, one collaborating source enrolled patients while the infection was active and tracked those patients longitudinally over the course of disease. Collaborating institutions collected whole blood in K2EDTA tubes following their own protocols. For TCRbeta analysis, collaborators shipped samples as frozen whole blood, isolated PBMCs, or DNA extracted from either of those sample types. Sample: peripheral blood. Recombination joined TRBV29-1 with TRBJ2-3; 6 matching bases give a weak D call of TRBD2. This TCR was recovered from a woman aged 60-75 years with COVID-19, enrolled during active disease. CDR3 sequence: CSVEILRGGFADTQYF. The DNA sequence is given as TGCAGCGTTGAGATCCTCCGGGGAGGTTTTGCAGATACGCAGTATTTT.